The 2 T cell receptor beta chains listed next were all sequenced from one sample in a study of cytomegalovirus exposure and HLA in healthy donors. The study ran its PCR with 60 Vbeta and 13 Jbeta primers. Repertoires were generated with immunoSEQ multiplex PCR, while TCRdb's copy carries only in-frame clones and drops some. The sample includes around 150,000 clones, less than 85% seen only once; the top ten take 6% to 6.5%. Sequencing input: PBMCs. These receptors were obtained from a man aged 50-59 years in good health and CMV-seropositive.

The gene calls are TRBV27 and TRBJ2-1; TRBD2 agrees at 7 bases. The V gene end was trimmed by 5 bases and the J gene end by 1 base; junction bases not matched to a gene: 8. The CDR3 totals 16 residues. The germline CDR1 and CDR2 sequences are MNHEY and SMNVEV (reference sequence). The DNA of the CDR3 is TGTGCCAGCAGTCCCCGTCCGGGACTATCCTACAATGAGCAGTTCTTC. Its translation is CASSPRPGLSYNEQFF.

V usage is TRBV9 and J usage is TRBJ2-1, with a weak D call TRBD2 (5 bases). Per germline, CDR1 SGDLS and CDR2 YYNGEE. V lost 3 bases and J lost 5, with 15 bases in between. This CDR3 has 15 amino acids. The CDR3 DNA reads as TGTGCCAGCAGCGAGTCTAGCACGAGGGACAATGAGCAGTTCTTC. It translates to CASSESSTRDNEQFF.